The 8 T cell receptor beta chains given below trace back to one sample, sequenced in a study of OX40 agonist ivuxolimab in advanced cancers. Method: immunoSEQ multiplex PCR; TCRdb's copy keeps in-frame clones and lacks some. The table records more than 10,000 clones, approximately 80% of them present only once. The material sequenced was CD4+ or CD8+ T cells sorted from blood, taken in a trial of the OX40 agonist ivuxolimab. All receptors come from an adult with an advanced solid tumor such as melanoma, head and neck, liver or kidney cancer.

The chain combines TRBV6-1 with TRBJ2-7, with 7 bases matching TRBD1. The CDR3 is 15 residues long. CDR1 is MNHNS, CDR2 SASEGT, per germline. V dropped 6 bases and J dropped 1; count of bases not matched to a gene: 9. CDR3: CASRKGQAVSYEQYF. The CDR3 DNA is TGTGCCAGCAGGAAAGGACAGGCCGTATCCTACGAGCAGTACTTC.

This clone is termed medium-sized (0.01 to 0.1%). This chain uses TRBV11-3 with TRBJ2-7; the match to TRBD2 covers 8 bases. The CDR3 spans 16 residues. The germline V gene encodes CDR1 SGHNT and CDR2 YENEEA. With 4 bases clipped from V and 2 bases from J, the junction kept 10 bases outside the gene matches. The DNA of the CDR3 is TGTGCCAGCAGCTCCCGGACTAGCCTATTTCCCTACGAGCAGTACTTC. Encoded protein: CASSSRTSLFPYEQYF.

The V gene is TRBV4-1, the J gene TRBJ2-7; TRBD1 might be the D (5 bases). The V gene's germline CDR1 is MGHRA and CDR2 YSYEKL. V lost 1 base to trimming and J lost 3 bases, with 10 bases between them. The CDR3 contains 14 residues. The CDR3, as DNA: TGCGCCAGCAGCCAAGTGCAGGGCGACTACGAGCAGTACTTC. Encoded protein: CASSQVQGDYEQYF.

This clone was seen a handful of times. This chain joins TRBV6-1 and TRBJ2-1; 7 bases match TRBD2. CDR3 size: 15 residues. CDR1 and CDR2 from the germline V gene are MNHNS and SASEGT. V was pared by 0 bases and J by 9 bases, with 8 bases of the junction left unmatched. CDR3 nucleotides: TGTGCCAGCAGTGAAGCCGGGAGGCAAAGTGGTGAGCAGTTCTTC. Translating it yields CASSEAGRQSGEQFF.

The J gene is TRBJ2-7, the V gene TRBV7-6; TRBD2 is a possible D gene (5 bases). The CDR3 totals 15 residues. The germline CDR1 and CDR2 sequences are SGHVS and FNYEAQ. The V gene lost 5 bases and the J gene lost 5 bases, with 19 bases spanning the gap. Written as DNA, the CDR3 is TGTGCCAGCAGCCGCCAGTTCGAGAGGGCCGACGAGCAGTACTTC. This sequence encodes CASSRQFERADEQYF. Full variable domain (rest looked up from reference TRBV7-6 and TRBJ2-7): GAGVSQSPRYKVTKRGQDVALRCDPISGHVSLYWYRQALGQGPEFLTYFNYEAQQDKSGLPNDRFSAERPEGSISTLTIQRTEQRDSAMYRCASSRQFERADEQYFGPGTRLTVT.

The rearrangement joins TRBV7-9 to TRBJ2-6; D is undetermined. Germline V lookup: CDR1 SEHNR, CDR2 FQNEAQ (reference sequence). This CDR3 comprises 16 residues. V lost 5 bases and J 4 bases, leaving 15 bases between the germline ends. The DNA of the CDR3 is TGTGCCAGCAGCACCCGATCCGGAGCCGGGGCCAACGTCCTGACTTTC. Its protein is CASSTRSGAGANVLTF.

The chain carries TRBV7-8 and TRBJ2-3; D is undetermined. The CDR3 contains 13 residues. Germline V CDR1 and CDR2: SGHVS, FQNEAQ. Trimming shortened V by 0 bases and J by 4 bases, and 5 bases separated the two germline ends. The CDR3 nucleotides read TGTGCCAGCAGCTTAGCTGCCCCAGATACGCAGTATTTT. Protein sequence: CASSLAAPDTQYF.

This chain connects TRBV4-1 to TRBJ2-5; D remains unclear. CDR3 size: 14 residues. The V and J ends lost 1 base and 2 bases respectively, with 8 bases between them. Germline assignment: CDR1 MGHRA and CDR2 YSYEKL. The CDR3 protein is CASSQAVTQETQYF. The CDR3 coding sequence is TGCGCCAGCAGCCAAGCGGTGACACAAGAGACCCAGTACTTC.